This TCR beta chain was found in a study of CD8 T cells in Susac syndrome. V lost 4 bases, J lost 6 bases, and 6 bases stayed unmatched. The CDR3 sequence is 15 residues long. Per the germline V gene, CDR1 is LNHNV and CDR2 is YYDKDF (reference sequence). Random hexamers were used to reverse transcribe the RNA input (0.5 to 1 ug). TCR beta CDR3 was amplified by immunoSEQ covering 54 Vbeta and 13 Jbeta. TCRdb reanalysed the immunoSEQ multiplex PCR reads using MiXCR and keeps one entry per CDR3 protein. Altogether some 150,000 distinct CDR3 sequences are present, around 94% being singletons, with the ten largest covering 0.25% to 0.3%. Healthy donors served as age- and sex-matched controls. While CD8+ and CD4+ T cells were isolated negatively, TEMRA cells were enriched by FACS. This clonotype was detected once.

Sequenced input: CD8+ T cells from PBMCs. This sequence originates from a human donor in good health. The chain has TRBV15 and TRBJ2-7; 13 nucleotides align to TRBD2. CDR3 residues: CATSTSGLAGFEQYF. The CDR3 DNA sequence: TGTGCCACCAGCACATCGGGACTAGCGGGATTCGAGCAGTACTTC.